The rows below give T cell receptor beta chains drawn from one sample of a study of regulatory T cells in long-lasting Graves disease. MiXCR, run by TCRdb on the multiplex PCR reads, gives a single entry per CDR3 protein. The sample has roughly 560,000 distinct CDR3 sequences; about 15% are singletons. The data were also submitted as part of a second study, on T cells in Graves' hyperthyroidism and ophthalmopathy.

Sequencing used peripheral blood mononuclear cells (PBMCs), obtained at new diagnosis, from a patient treated with antithyroid drugs. The source is a woman aged 35 to 60 with Graves disease. Both conserved end residues are part of each CDR3. The D gene is left open where the match is weak. Rows give clone size only sometimes, using once, few, many, or a class for an expanded clone.

J	V	length	D	size	DNA	CDR3
TRBJ1-1	TRBV7-9	13	TRBD1	many	TGTGCCAGCAGCGGGACAGGGGACACTGAAGCTTTCTTT	CASSGTGDTEAFF
TRBJ1-1	TRBV12-3/TRBV12-4	13	-	many	TGTGCCAGCAGTTTAGCGCAGGGCACTGAAGCTTTCTTT	CASSLAQGTEAFF
TRBJ1-1	TRBV15	14	-	-	TGTGCCACCAGCAGATCCGCAATGAACACTGAAGCTTTCTTT	CATSRSAMNTEAFF
TRBJ1-6	TRBV25-1	14	TRBD1	few	TGTGCCAGCCGACGGACAGGGGCAAATTCACCCCTCCACTTT	CASRRTGANSPLHF
TRBJ2-7	TRBV7-9	16	-	many	TGTGCCAGCAGCGCAATTGGAAGAAACTCTCACTACGAGCAGTACTTC	CASSAIGRNSHYEQYF
TRBJ2-2	TRBV15	13	-	few	TGTGCCACCACGAGGGGGGGAAGCGGGGAGCTGTTTTTT	CATTRGGSGELFF
TRBJ2-1	TRBV7-8	16	TRBD2	many	TGTGCCAGCAGCTTAGTTCCAGCGGGGCCTAGCAATGAGCAGTTCTTC	CASSLVPAGPSNEQFF
TRBJ1-1	TRBV5-4	14	-	few	TGTGCCAGCAGCTCCCAGGTGGGAGGCACTGAAGCTTTCTTT	CASSSQVGGTEAFF
TRBJ2-7	TRBV3-1	16	TRBD1	-	TGTGCCATCAGTGGTACGTCGACAGGGGGCACCTACGAGCAGTACTTC	CAISGTSTGGTYEQYF
TRBJ1-2	TRBV6-1	12	TRBD1	many	TGTGCCAGCAGGCAGGGGGACAGTGGCTACACCTTC	CASRQGDSGYTF
TRBJ2-5	TRBV4-2	15	TRBD2	few	TGTGCCAGCAGCCAAGACCGGCGGGGGGGCGTGACCCAGTACTTC	CASSQDRRGGVTQYF
TRBJ2-3	TRBV28	15	-	many	TGTGCCAGCAGTTTCAGGGGGGCCGGTGCAGATACGCAGTATTTT	CASSFRGAGADTQYF
TRBJ2-7	TRBV2	14	TRBD2	-	TGTGCCAGCAGTGAGATAGCGGGGGGCTACGAGCAGTACTTC	CASSEIAGGYEQYF
TRBJ1-4	TRBV19	15	-	-	TGTGCCAGTAGTCTAAGGGGCGATCCTAATGAAAAACTGTTTTTT	CASSLRGDPNEKLFF
TRBJ2-2	TRBV7-3	14	-	few	TGTGCCAGCAGCCGCGTGGGGGATACCGGGGAGCTGTTTTTT	CASSRVGDTGELFF
TRBJ2-5	TRBV11-2	13	TRBD1	-	TGTGCCAGCGCGAGGGGGCTAACTGAGACCCAGTACTTC	CASARGLTETQYF
TRBJ2-1	TRBV7-2	16	TRBD1	-	TGTGCCAGCAGTTCCGTGGGGACAGGGGGCTTCTATGAGCAGTTCTTC	CASSSVGTGGFYEQFF
TRBJ2-7	TRBV7-8	16	-	many	TGTGCCAGCAGCTTAGATTTTGCAGGGCCGTCCTACGAGCAGTACTTC	CASSLDFAGPSYEQYF
TRBJ1-1	TRBV18	15	TRBD1	many	TGTGCCAGCTCACCAATTGCCGGGACAGGGATTGAGTCTTTCTTT	CASSPIAGTGIESFF
TRBJ1-2	TRBV20-1	14	-	-	TGCAGTGCTAGAGGTGCAGGGCATAGCTATGGCTACACCTTC	CSARGAGHSYGYTF
TRBJ1-6	TRBV30	17	-	-	TGTGCCTGGAGTCTTGGGGGCCTGAGCTCCTATAATTCACCCCTCCACTTT	CAWSLGGLSSYNSPLHF
TRBJ2-7	TRBV2	13	-	-	TGTGCCAGCAGCTCCCGACAGAACTACGAGCAGTACTTC	CASSSRQNYEQYF
TRBJ1-4	TRBV20-1	15	-	few	TGCAGTGCTAATAAACAGCGGGTACCTGATGAAAAACTGTTTTTT	CSANKQRVPDEKLFF
TRBJ2-7	TRBV20-1	14	-	-	TGCAGTGCTATAAATTCCCGGACATATTACGAGCAGTACTTC	CSAINSRTYYEQYF
TRBJ2-7	TRBV4-1	15	TRBD2	-	TGCGCCAGCAGCCCAGGGACTAGCGGTAACTACGAGCAGTACTTC	CASSPGTSGNYEQYF